One and the same sample provided the 12 T cell receptor beta chains below, sequenced in a study of cytomegalovirus exposure and HLA in healthy donors. The PCR had 60 Vbeta and 13 Jbeta primers. Data came from immunoSEQ multiplex PCR; TCRdb stores just in-frame clones and leaves some out. The table has around 130,000 clones, 75% to 85% seen once. Sequenced: PBMCs. These receptors were obtained from a male donor in good health and CMV-seronegative.

The chain has TRBV9 and TRBJ2-2; D is perhaps TRBD1 (5 bases). V was trimmed by 0 bases and J by 3 bases, leaving 15 bases between them. The CDR3 covers 17 residues. The V gene's germline CDR1 is SGDLS and CDR2 YYNGEE. CDR3 nucleotide sequence: TGTGCCAGCAGCGTAGATGGGGCAGGGATGCACACCGGGGAGCTGTTTTTT. Amino acids: CASSVDGAGMHTGELFF.

V gene TRBV7-8 combines with J gene TRBJ1-1; D gene unclear. Germline V gene data show CDR1 as SGHVS and CDR2 as FQNEAQ. Trimming took 3 bases from V and 0 from J, leaving 5 bases between them. The CDR3 spans 13 residues. CDR3 in amino acids: CASSFIVNTEAFF. CDR3 DNA: TGTGCCAGCAGCTTTATCGTGAACACTGAAGCTTTCTTT.

The V call is TRBV7-2, the J call TRBJ1-5; D call uncertain. The CDR3 length is 15 residues. Germline values: CDR1 SGHTA, CDR2 FQGNSA. Trimming cost V 1 base and J 6 bases, with 13 bases left between them. Here the CDR3 DNA reads TGTGCCAGCAGCTTAGGCGGGGTAGTGGGTCAGCCCCAGCATTTT. Residues: CASSLGGVVGQPQHF.

The chain is built from TRBV5-5 and TRBJ1-3; possibly TRBD1 for D (5 bases). CDR1 SGHKS and CDR2 YYEKEE come from the germline V gene (reference sequence). The V and J ends lost 4 bases and 0 bases respectively, with 17 bases between them. This CDR3 contains 17 residues. CDR3 sequence (DNA): TGTGCCAGCAGCCTTATCCGGGAGGGGTTCTCTGGAAACACCATATATTTT. Translated, it gives CASSLIREGFSGNTIYF. Full variable domain (remainder filled in from reference TRBV5-5 and TRBJ1-3): DAGVTQSPTHLIKTRGQQVTLRCSPISGHKSVSWYQQVLGQGPQFIFQYYEKEERGRGNFPDRFSARQFPNYSSELNVNALLLGDSALYLCASSLIREGFSGNTIYFGEGSWLTVV.

This clone was detected a few times. This chain joins TRBV7-2 and TRBJ1-3; D is uncertain. There are 15 residues in the CDR3. The V and J ends lost 5 bases and 0 bases respectively, with 11 bases between them. Germline lookup yields CDR1 SGHTA and CDR2 FQGNSA. The CDR3 sequence is CASSDSTGSGNTIYF. The CDR3 DNA follows: TGTGCCAGCAGCGACTCGACGGGCTCTGGAAACACCATATATTTT. The full variable domain, completed using reference TRBV7-2 and TRBJ1-3, is GAGVSQSPSNKVTEKGKDVELRCDPISGHTALYWYRQSLGQGLEFLIYFQGNSAPDKSGLPSDRFSAERTGGSVSTLTIQRTQQEDSAVYLCASSDSTGSGNTIYFGEGSWLTVV.

This rearrangement joins TRBV30 to TRBJ1-4; 8 bases are shared with TRBD1. The CDR3 contains 14 residues. Per germline, CDR1 GTSNPN and CDR2 SVGIG (reference sequence). V shed 8 bases, J shed 2 bases, and the junction held 7 bases outside the gene matches. CDR3 in amino acids: CAGGWTGTNEKLFF. DNA of the CDR3: TGTGCCGGCGGCTGGACAGGGACTAATGAAAAACTGTTTTTT.

The DNA of the CDR3 is TGTGCCAGCAGCTTAGGGAGGGGCGAGCAGTACTTC. It encodes CASSLGRGEQYF. The chain couples TRBV7-9 to TRBJ2-7; D is possibly TRBD2 (6 bases). Looked up from germline, CDR1 is SEHNR and CDR2 is FQNEAQ (reference sequence). V lost 1 base, J lost 6 bases, and 7 bases lay in between. CDR3 length: 12 residues.

The chain employs TRBV27 and TRBJ2-7, with 10 nucleotides matching TRBD1. Germline V gene lookup returns CDR1 MNHEY and CDR2 SMNVEV (reference sequence). The CDR3 runs to 15 residues. V lost 2 bases, J lost 5 bases, and 6 bases stayed unmatched. CDR3 in amino acids: CASSLIQTGGDEQYF. The CDR3 DNA sequence: TGTGCCAGCAGTTTAATTCAGACAGGGGGCGACGAGCAGTACTTC.

The chain joins TRBV25-1 to TRBJ2-7; TRBD1 is a possible D gene (6 bases). Trimming cost V 4 bases and J 5 bases, with 12 bases left between them. The CDR3 is made up of 13 amino acids. Germline loops: CDR1 MGHDK, CDR2 SYGVNS. CDR3 in DNA: TGTGCCAGCAGTGGAACAGGGTTCCACGAGCAGTACTTC. Amino acids: CASSGTGFHEQYF.

The V gene is TRBV2, the J gene TRBJ2-7; the match to TRBD1 covers 10 bases. Unmatched junction bases numbered 11, after V lost 4 bases and J lost 2 bases. Germline V gene sequence: CDR1 SNHLY, CDR2 FYNNEI. CDR3 length: 17 residues. The DNA of the CDR3 is TGTGCCAGCAGTGCCCTCGGCGGGACAGGGGACCCCTACGAGCAGTACTTC. Protein product: CASSALGGTGDPYEQYF.

The chain couples TRBV30 to TRBJ2-7; D is possibly TRBD2 (7 bases). The germline V and J ends were trimmed by 1 base and 5 bases, with 15 bases remaining between them. The CDR3 consists of 14 residues. The germline V gene has CDR1 GTSNPN and CDR2 SVGIG (reference sequence). CDR3 sequence (DNA): TGTGCCTGGAGTGGGGGGGGGCGCGGGCACGAGCAGTACTTC. Protein sequence: CAWSGGGRGHEQYF.

The rearrangement joins TRBV10-3 to TRBJ2-2, with TRBD1 identical over 7 bases. This CDR3 contains 15 residues. Germline CDR1 ENHRY, CDR2 SYGVKD. V was clipped by 4 bases and J by 4 bases; unmatched bases: 6. CDR3 in amino acids: CAISGRGKSTGELFF. CDR3 bases: TGTGCCATCAGTGGCAGGGGGAAGAGCACCGGGGAGCTGTTTTTT.